Listed below are T cell receptor beta chains from one sample, sequenced in a study of cytomegalovirus exposure and HLA in healthy donors. This table comes from immunoSEQ multiplex PCR, and its TCRdb copy is limited to in-frame clones, with some not included. The data contain 130,000 or so clones, about 8.5% of them singletons. Sequencing input: PBMCs. The receptor source for this set is a middle-aged man in good health and CMV-seronegative. Each CDR3 is given with its conserved first and last residue. Each record gives: clone size, J gene, V gene, D gene, CDR3 DNA, CDR3 protein. A D gene is named only where the DNA matches it firmly. Size values are once, few and many counts, or a class for expanded clones, and some rows have none.

clone_size: .; j_call: TRBJ1-1; v_call: TRBV7-7; d_call: TRBD1; cdr3_nt: TGTGCCAGCAGCTTAGAGGGGGCGCCCACTGAAGCTTTCTTT; cdr3_aa: CASSLEGAPTEAFF
clone_size: few; j_call: TRBJ1-6; v_call: TRBV19; d_call: .; cdr3_nt: TGTGCCAGTAGGACGGGGGGGGAATCACCCCTCCACTTT; cdr3_aa: CASRTGGESPLHF
clone_size: .; j_call: TRBJ2-2; v_call: TRBV10-2; d_call: TRBD2; cdr3_nt: TGCGCCAGCAGTGATCTAGCGGGGAGCTTAACCGGGGAGCTGTTTTTT; cdr3_aa: CASSDLAGSLTGELFF
clone_size: .; j_call: TRBJ2-3; v_call: TRBV4-3; d_call: TRBD2; cdr3_nt: TGCGCCAGCAGCCAAGATTCCCAGCGGGGTGCTAGCACAGATACGCAGTATTTT; cdr3_aa: CASSQDSQRGASTDTQYF
clone_size: .; j_call: TRBJ1-4; v_call: TRBV5-4; d_call: TRBD1; cdr3_nt: TGTGCCAGCAGCTACGGACAGGGTACTAATGAAAAACTGTTTTTT; cdr3_aa: CASSYGQGTNEKLFF
clone_size: few; j_call: TRBJ1-2; v_call: TRBV7-3; d_call: .; cdr3_nt: TGTGCCAGCAGCTTAACCGGGTCTGAAGGCTACACCTTC; cdr3_aa: CASSLTGSEGYTF
clone_size: few; j_call: TRBJ1-2; v_call: TRBV30; d_call: .; cdr3_nt: TGTGCCTGGGTGGGCGGGTCCGGCTATGGCTACACCTTC; cdr3_aa: CAWVGGSGYGYTF
clone_size: few; j_call: TRBJ1-2; v_call: TRBV2; d_call: TRBD1; cdr3_nt: TGTGCCAGCAGTGAAAGGCAGGGGGCGGCCTATGGCTACACCTTC; cdr3_aa: CASSERQGAAYGYTF
clone_size: .; j_call: TRBJ2-5; v_call: TRBV6-6; d_call: .; cdr3_nt: TGTGCCAGCAGTTACTCGAATTCAGGTCTGGAGACCCAGTACTTC; cdr3_aa: CASSYSNSGLETQYF
clone_size: few; j_call: TRBJ1-2; v_call: TRBV6-5; d_call: TRBD1; cdr3_nt: TGTGCCAGCAGGATAGGGACAGGGGGCAGCTATGGCTACACCTTC; cdr3_aa: CASRIGTGGSYGYTF
clone_size: .; j_call: TRBJ2-7; v_call: TRBV11-2; d_call: TRBD1; cdr3_nt: TGTGCCAGCAGCCCTTACAGGGGACGCTCCTACGAGCAGTACTTC; cdr3_aa: CASSPYRGRSYEQYF
clone_size: few; j_call: TRBJ1-4; v_call: TRBV6-5; d_call: .; cdr3_nt: TGTGCCAGCAGGACGGGGGGATCTAATGAAAAACTGTTTTTT; cdr3_aa: CASRTGGSNEKLFF
clone_size: few; j_call: TRBJ2-5; v_call: TRBV7-9; d_call: TRBD1; cdr3_nt: TGTGCCAGCAGCCCACAGGGGCAGACCCAGTACTTC; cdr3_aa: CASSPQGQTQYF
clone_size: few; j_call: TRBJ2-2; v_call: TRBV7-2; d_call: TRBD2; cdr3_nt: TGTGCCAGCAGCTTCAGCGGGGGGGCTCCCGGGGAGCTGTTTTTT; cdr3_aa: CASSFSGGAPGELFF
clone_size: .; j_call: TRBJ2-7; v_call: TRBV10-3; d_call: .; cdr3_nt: TGTGCCATCAGTGAAAGTTCCCAGGGATTAGGCGAGCAGTACTTC; cdr3_aa: CAISESSQGLGEQYF
clone_size: .; j_call: TRBJ2-1; v_call: TRBV7-6; d_call: TRBD2; cdr3_nt: TGTGCCAGCAGCTTAGTAGCGGGGGGGCGCAATGAGCAGTTCTTC; cdr3_aa: CASSLVAGGRNEQFF
clone_size: few; j_call: TRBJ1-4; v_call: TRBV4-3; d_call: TRBD1; cdr3_nt: TGCGCCAGCAGCCACTCAGGGGGCGCATGGGACCCTAATGAAAAACTGTTTTTT; cdr3_aa: CASSHSGGAWDPNEKLFF
clone_size: few; j_call: TRBJ1-2; v_call: TRBV29-1; d_call: TRBD1; cdr3_nt: TGCAGCGTTGAGGGACAGGGTTTTTATGGCTACACCTTC; cdr3_aa: CSVEGQGFYGYTF
clone_size: few; j_call: TRBJ2-5; v_call: TRBV10-3; d_call: .; cdr3_nt: TGTGCCATCAGTGACCCGACAGGAGGCCAAGAGACCCAGTACTTC; cdr3_aa: CAISDPTGGQETQYF
clone_size: few; j_call: TRBJ1-2; v_call: TRBV27; d_call: .; cdr3_nt: TGTGCCAGCAGGTCCGGGTCTTCGAGGGGCTACACCTTC; cdr3_aa: CASRSGSSRGYTF
clone_size: .; j_call: TRBJ1-1; v_call: TRBV9; d_call: TRBD1; cdr3_nt: TGTGCCAGCAGCAAAACAGGGGGCACTGAAGCTTTCTTT; cdr3_aa: CASSKTGGTEAFF
clone_size: .; j_call: TRBJ1-1; v_call: TRBV7-9; d_call: TRBD1; cdr3_nt: TGTGCCAGCAGCTGGGGACAGCGAATGAACACTGAAGCTTTCTTT; cdr3_aa: CASSWGQRMNTEAFF
clone_size: few; j_call: TRBJ2-7; v_call: TRBV6-5; d_call: TRBD1; cdr3_nt: TGTGCCAGCAGTTATATCCGGGACAGAGCCTACGAGCAGTACTTC; cdr3_aa: CASSYIRDRAYEQYF
clone_size: .; j_call: TRBJ2-6; v_call: TRBV2; d_call: .; cdr3_nt: TGTGCCAGCAGTGGGCAGGGCCCCTCTGGGGCCAACGTCCTGACTTTC; cdr3_aa: CASSGQGPSGANVLTF
clone_size: .; j_call: TRBJ1-5; v_call: TRBV29-1; d_call: TRBD1; cdr3_nt: TGCAGCGTCGGGGACAGGGGTCAGCCCCAGCATTTT; cdr3_aa: CSVGDRGQPQHF
clone_size: .; j_call: TRBJ2-3; v_call: TRBV5-1; d_call: TRBD1; cdr3_nt: TGCGCCAGCAGCTTTGACAGGGGGAGCACAGATACGCAGTATTTT; cdr3_aa: CASSFDRGSTDTQYF
clone_size: .; j_call: TRBJ1-1; v_call: TRBV19; d_call: .; cdr3_nt: TGTGCCAGTAAGCAACAGGTGAACACTGAAGCTTTCTTT; cdr3_aa: CASKQQVNTEAFF
clone_size: .; j_call: TRBJ2-7; v_call: TRBV11-2; d_call: .; cdr3_nt: TGTGCCAGCAGCTTAGAAGGGGTGGGCTCCTACGAGCAGTACTTC; cdr3_aa: CASSLEGVGSYEQYF
clone_size: .; j_call: TRBJ2-7; v_call: TRBV30; d_call: TRBD2; cdr3_nt: TGTGCCTGGAGTGTTTACCCGGGGGGGGAGCAGTACTTC; cdr3_aa: CAWSVYPGGEQYF
clone_size: .; j_call: TRBJ2-5; v_call: TRBV15; d_call: TRBD2; cdr3_nt: TGTGCCACCAGCGGGGGTATAGCGGGGGTCCAGGAGGCCCAGTACTTC; cdr3_aa: CATSGGIAGVQEAQYF
clone_size: few; j_call: TRBJ1-2; v_call: TRBV12-5; d_call: TRBD1; cdr3_nt: TGTGCTAGTGGTTTGGTCATCGGGACAGACCATAACTATGGCTACACCTTC; cdr3_aa: CASGLVIGTDHNYGYTF
clone_size: few; j_call: TRBJ1-1; v_call: TRBV19; d_call: TRBD1; cdr3_nt: TGTGCCAGTACCCTCGGACAGGGAACGAACACTGAAGCTTTCTTT; cdr3_aa: CASTLGQGTNTEAFF
clone_size: few; j_call: TRBJ2-7; v_call: TRBV18; d_call: .; cdr3_nt: TGTGCCAGCTGTACAGGGACCAGCTACGAGCAGTACTTC; cdr3_aa: CASCTGTSYEQYF
clone_size: .; j_call: TRBJ2-1; v_call: TRBV6-5; d_call: TRBD1; cdr3_nt: TGTGCTTCCAGTGTGGACAGGGGCCACAATGAGCAGTTCTTC; cdr3_aa: CASSVDRGHNEQFF
clone_size: .; j_call: TRBJ1-1; v_call: TRBV6-5; d_call: .; cdr3_nt: TGTGCCAGCAGTCCCGGGGGGGGGAACACTGAAGCTTTCTTT; cdr3_aa: CASSPGGGNTEAFF
clone_size: .; j_call: TRBJ2-3; v_call: TRBV7-3; d_call: .; cdr3_nt: TGTGCCAGCAGCTTAAGCCACCAGGGCCCAGATACGCAGTATTTT; cdr3_aa: CASSLSHQGPDTQYF
clone_size: few; j_call: TRBJ1-5; v_call: TRBV10-3; d_call: TRBD1; cdr3_nt: TGTGCCATCAGTGAGTGCCGGGACAGGGAGTGTCAGCCCCAGCATTTT; cdr3_aa: CAISECRDRECQPQHF
clone_size: .; j_call: TRBJ2-7; v_call: TRBV19; d_call: .; cdr3_nt: TGTGCCAGTAGTATAGGACTAGACTACGAGCAGTACTTC; cdr3_aa: CASSIGLDYEQYF
clone_size: few; j_call: TRBJ1-3; v_call: TRBV7-2; d_call: .; cdr3_nt: TGTGCCAGCTGTCCCAAGAGCTCTGGAAACACCATATATTTT; cdr3_aa: CASCPKSSGNTIYF
clone_size: .; j_call: TRBJ1-1; v_call: TRBV7-9; d_call: TRBD1; cdr3_nt: TGTGCCAGCAGCCAAGTCTCGGGACAGCGGAACACTGAAGCTTTCTTT; cdr3_aa: CASSQVSGQRNTEAFF
clone_size: .; j_call: TRBJ1-1; v_call: TRBV13; d_call: TRBD1; cdr3_nt: TGTGCCAGCAGCTCAAATACATATCCGGGACAGTTGAACACTGAAGCTTTCTTT; cdr3_aa: CASSSNTYPGQLNTEAFF
clone_size: few; j_call: TRBJ2-1; v_call: TRBV6-4; d_call: TRBD2; cdr3_nt: TGTGCCAGCAGTCAGACTAGCGGAACCGTGAATGAGCAGTTCTTC; cdr3_aa: CASSQTSGTVNEQFF
clone_size: few; j_call: TRBJ2-1; v_call: TRBV11-1; d_call: TRBD2; cdr3_nt: TGTGCCAGCAGCTTAGAGCTAGCGGGCTCCTACAATGAGCAGTTCTTC; cdr3_aa: CASSLELAGSYNEQFF
clone_size: few; j_call: TRBJ2-6; v_call: TRBV11-2; d_call: TRBD2; cdr3_nt: TGTGCCAGCAGCTTGGGGGGGTCTGGGGCCAACGTCCTGACTTTC; cdr3_aa: CASSLGGSGANVLTF
clone_size: few; j_call: TRBJ2-1; v_call: TRBV5-6; d_call: .; cdr3_nt: TGTGCCAGCAGCTTGGCCTGGAAGGCGGGGGAGCAGTTCTTC; cdr3_aa: CASSLAWKAGEQFF
clone_size: .; j_call: TRBJ1-2; v_call: TRBV6-5; d_call: .; cdr3_nt: TGTGCCAGCAGTTCCACCGGGATCCAAGAAGGCTACACCTTC; cdr3_aa: CASSSTGIQEGYTF
clone_size: .; j_call: TRBJ1-1; v_call: TRBV4-1; d_call: TRBD1; cdr3_nt: TGCGCCAGCAGCCAGACGGACAGGAGGAACACTGAAGCTTTCTTT; cdr3_aa: CASSQTDRRNTEAFF
clone_size: .; j_call: TRBJ1-2; v_call: TRBV5-6; d_call: TRBD1; cdr3_nt: TGTGCCAGCAGCGAATTCCGGACAGGGGGTAACTATGGCTACACCTTC; cdr3_aa: CASSEFRTGGNYGYTF
clone_size: .; j_call: TRBJ2-5; v_call: TRBV29-1; d_call: .; cdr3_nt: TGCAGCGTTGAAGATCCCTCGGAGACCCAGTACTTC; cdr3_aa: CSVEDPSETQYF
clone_size: few; j_call: TRBJ1-2; v_call: TRBV5-1; d_call: .; cdr3_nt: TGCGCCAGCAGCCGCGGCAGCTTTTCTTATGGCTACACCTTC; cdr3_aa: CASSRGSFSYGYTF
clone_size: .; j_call: TRBJ2-2; v_call: TRBV2; d_call: .; cdr3_nt: TGTGCCAGCACGCCCGGGACCGGGGAGCTGTTTTTT; cdr3_aa: CASTPGTGELFF
clone_size: .; j_call: TRBJ1-3; v_call: TRBV10-3; d_call: .; cdr3_nt: TGTGCCATCAGTGAGTCTCGGGGTTACTCTGGAAACACCATATATTTT; cdr3_aa: CAISESRGYSGNTIYF